This entry concerns a single TCR beta chain. Unrecorded immune exposures were likely, despite nominal health at sampling. This specimen belongs to a study of cytomegalovirus exposure and HLA in healthy donors. The PCR made use of 60 Vbeta and 13 Jbeta primers. Produced via immunoSEQ multiplex PCR; TCRdb's table is partial and in-frame only. The table includes 200,000 to 250,000 clones, roughly 83% detected once. The CDR3 is made up of 16 amino acids. Losses at the gene ends were 4 bases for V and 3 bases for J; bases not matched to a gene: 6. CDR1 is MNHEY and CDR2 is SVGAGI in the germline V gene. This sequence joins TRBV6-5 and TRBJ2-3; 11 nucleotides agree with TRBD1. The clonotype comes from a girl between 10 and 17 years old in good health and CMV-seronegative. Material: PBMCs. The CDR3 loop reads CASSSDRGQITDTQYF. The CDR3 DNA reads TGTGCCAGCAGTTCGGACAGGGGGCAGATAACAGATACGCAGTATTTT.